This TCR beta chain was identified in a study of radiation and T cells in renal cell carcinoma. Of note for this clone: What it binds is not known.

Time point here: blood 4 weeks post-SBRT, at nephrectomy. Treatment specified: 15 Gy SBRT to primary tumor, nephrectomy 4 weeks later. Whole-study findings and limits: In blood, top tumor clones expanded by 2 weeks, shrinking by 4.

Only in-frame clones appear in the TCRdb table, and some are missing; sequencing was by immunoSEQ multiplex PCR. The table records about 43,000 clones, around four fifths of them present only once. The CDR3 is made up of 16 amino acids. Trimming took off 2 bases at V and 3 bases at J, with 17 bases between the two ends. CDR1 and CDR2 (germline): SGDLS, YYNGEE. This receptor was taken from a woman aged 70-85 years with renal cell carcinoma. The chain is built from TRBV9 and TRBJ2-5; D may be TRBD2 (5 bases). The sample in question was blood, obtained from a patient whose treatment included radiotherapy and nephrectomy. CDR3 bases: TGTGCCAGCAGCGTTCGTTCCCCCCACGGGGAAGAGACCCAGTACTTC. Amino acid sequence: CASSVRSPHGEETQYF.